Each of the 24 T cell receptor beta chains below was sequenced from the same sample in a study of CD8+CD57+ T cells in acquired aplastic anemia. Genomic DNA templated the TCR beta VDJ and CDR3 profiling. One entry per CDR3 protein, called by TCRdb with MiXCR from the reads. The table shows approximately 45,000 distinct CDR3 sequences, with over 60% occurring only once. Sequencing was performed on sorted CD4+, CD8+, or CD8+CD57+ T cells (not recorded which) from PBMCs. These receptor sequences come from a human donor in good health, serving as a control.

The J gene is TRBJ2-7, the V gene TRBV2, with D possibly TRBD2 on 5 matching bases. The ends were cut back, 3 bases at V and 0 bases at J, with 12 bases in the middle. The germline gives CDR1 SNHLY, CDR2 FYNNEI. The CDR3 is 15 amino acids. The CDR3 protein is CASSDSAGISYEQYF. CDR3 sequence (DNA): TGTGCCAGCAGTGACTCCGCCGGGATCTCCTACGAGCAGTACTTC.

There are many counts of this clonotype. CDR3 DNA sequence: TGTGCCAGCAGTTACTCGGGGGGGTTTGAGCAGTTCTTC. Protein product: CASSYSGGFEQFF. The rearrangement uses TRBV6-5 and TRBJ2-1; TRBD2 matches 7 bases. Germline CDR1 is MNHEY and CDR2 is SVGAGI. V trimming: 0 bases; J trimming: 9 bases; junction bases outside the gene matches: 2. The CDR3 is 13 amino acids.

This sequence joins TRBV10-3 and TRBJ2-1; D is unresolved. The closer fit of TRBJ2-7 to the DNA end suggests the J call may be wrong. The CDR3 runs 13 residues. Germline V gene lookup returns CDR1 ENHRY and CDR2 SYGVKD. CDR3 nucleotide sequence: TGTGCCATCAGTGAAGGTTTAGTTGGCGAGCAGTACTTC. This encodes CAISEGLVGEQYF.

The CDR3 DNA follows: TGTGCCAGTAGTATTAGAAAGGGTCCCTACGAGCAGTACTTC. Its protein product is CASSIRKGPYEQYF. The V gene is TRBV19, the J gene TRBJ2-7; D call uncertain. The germline V and J ends were trimmed by 3 bases and 2 bases, with 11 bases remaining between them. Germline lookup yields CDR1 LNHDA and CDR2 SQIVND (reference sequence). CDR3 length: 14 amino acids.

This chain connects TRBV20-1 to TRBJ1-2, with D perhaps matching TRBD1 (6 bases). V lost 2 bases, J lost 3 bases, and 10 bases lay in between. CDR1 DFQATT and CDR2 SNEGSKA come from the germline V gene (reference sequence). The CDR3 consists of 13 residues. DNA of the CDR3: TGCAGTGCTAGAAACAGGGTTGACTATGGCTACACCTTC. Its translation is CSARNRVDYGYTF.

The gene calls are TRBV29-1 and TRBJ2-3; 10 bases match TRBD2. J lost 3 bases, V lost 7 bases, and 7 bases had no gene match. Germline V gene lookup returns CDR1 SQVTM and CDR2 ANQGSEA. The length of the CDR3 is 14 residues. The CDR3: CSAPIAGGTDTQYF. CDR3 DNA: TGCAGCGCCCCCATAGCGGGAGGAACAGATACGCAGTATTTT.

The CDR3 nucleotides read TGCGCCAGCATGGGCAGGGCGGGCAATCAGCCCCAGCATTTT. Its protein product is CASMGRAGNQPQHF. The chain combines TRBV10-2 with TRBJ1-5; D possibly corresponds to TRBD1 (5 bases). The CDR3 consists of 14 residues. The germline gives CDR1 WSHSY, CDR2 SAAADI. V was shortened by 7 bases and J by 2 bases, with 12 bases between the two germline ends.

The rearrangement joins TRBV5-6 to TRBJ1-6, with 8 positions matching TRBD1. With 0 bases clipped from V and 9 bases from J, the junction kept 5 bases outside the gene matches. Germline values: CDR1 SGHDT, CDR2 YYEEEE. CDR3 size: 15 residues. The CDR3 spells CASSLGQGQISPLHF. The CDR3 coding sequence is TGTGCCAGCAGCTTGGGACAGGGGCAAATTTCACCCCTCCACTTT.

The chain's CDR3 is CASTPFPLNYGYTF. In nucleotides, the CDR3 is TGTGCCAGTACCCCTTTCCCTCTCAACTATGGCTACACCTTC. The chain has TRBV19 and TRBJ1-2; the D is unclear. CDR1 is LNHDA, CDR2 SQIVND, per germline (reference sequence). The CDR3 runs 14 residues. With 7 bases removed from V and 2 bases from J, the gap between germline ends came to 14 bases.

This rearrangement joins TRBV2 to TRBJ1-2; D unresolved. Looked up from germline, CDR1 is SNHLY and CDR2 is FYNNEI. With 6 bases removed from V and 5 bases from J, the gap between germline ends came to 10 bases. This CDR3 contains 12 residues. CDR3 protein: CASRERAYGYTF. CDR3 sequence (DNA): TGTGCCAGCAGGGAAAGGGCGTATGGCTACACCTTC. Supplemented by reference TRBV2 and TRBJ1-2, the full variable domain reads EPEVTQTPSHQVTQMGQEVILRCVPISNHLYFYWYRQILGQKVEFLVSFYNNEISEKSEIFDDQFSVERPDGSNFTLKIRSTKLEDSAMYFCASRERAYGYTFGSGTRLTVV.

The chain employs TRBV20-1 and TRBJ1-2; 8 bases are shared with TRBD1. There are 12 residues in the CDR3. Germline V CDR1 and CDR2: DFQATT, SNEGSKA (reference sequence). J gave up 4 bases and V 8 bases, and 6 bases lay outside the gene matches. CDR3 nucleotide sequence: TGCAGTCGTGCCGGGACAGGCTATGGCTACACCTTC. It specifies CSRAGTGYGYTF.

The chain joins TRBV15 to TRBJ1-2; no firm D call. The CDR3 covers 15 residues. V shed 0 bases and J shed 2 bases, with 10 bases lying between them. CDR1 LNHNV and CDR2 YYDKDF come from the germline V gene (reference sequence). Here the CDR3 DNA reads TGTGCCACCAGCAGAGAGTCCCAGAACAACTATGGCTACACCTTC. This sequence encodes CATSRESQNNYGYTF.

This clonotype occurred a few times. The V gene is TRBV7-6, the J gene TRBJ2-7; no reliable D call. This CDR3 region has 12 residues. The ends were cut back, 2 bases at V and 4 bases at J, with 6 bases in the middle. CDR1 and CDR2 (germline): SGHVS, FNYEAQ. CDR3 sequence: CASSLLGYEQYF. The CDR3 nucleotides are TGTGCCAGCAGCTTACTCGGTTACGAGCAGTACTTC.

This clonotype has only one observation. The chain joins TRBV11-1 to TRBJ2-1, with TRBD2 matching 10 bases. V lost 5 bases to trimming and J lost 0 bases; unmatched junction nucleotides: 7. Per germline, CDR1 SGHAT and CDR2 FQDESV (reference sequence). This CDR3 is built from 17 residues. The CDR3: CASSPTASGGSYNEQFF. In DNA, the CDR3 is TGTGCCAGCAGCCCGACGGCTAGCGGGGGCTCCTACAATGAGCAGTTCTTC. Full variable domain (remainder filled in from reference TRBV11-1 and TRBJ2-1): EAEVAQSPRYKITEKSQAVAFWCDPISGHATLYWYRQILGQGPELLVQFQDESVVDDSQLPKDRFSAERLKGVDSTLKIQPAELGDSAMYLCASSPTASGGSYNEQFFGPGTRLTVL.

This clonotype was seen once. The CDR3 bases are TGTGCCTCCGGGGGAGTGGGAGAGACCCAGTACTTC. Amino acids: CASGGVGETQYF. This chain joins TRBV7-3 and TRBJ2-5; D is perhaps TRBD2 (6 bases). Germline V CDR1 and CDR2: SGHTA, FQGTGA. There are 12 residues in the CDR3. V dropped 11 bases and J dropped 4 bases, with 14 bases sitting between them.

This clonotype occurred many times. The chain couples TRBV28 to TRBJ1-2; 7 positions agree with TRBD1. The V gene's germline CDR1 is MDHEN and CDR2 SYDVKM. V gave up 6 bases and J gave up 6 bases; unmatched junction bases: 7. This CDR3 is built from 13 residues. CDR3 loop: CASSPGGNNGYTF. CDR3 DNA sequence: TGTGCCAGCAGCCCAGGGGGTAATAATGGCTACACCTTC.

This clonotype appeared a single time. The CDR3 DNA reads as TGTGCCAGCAGCCAAGTACTAGCGGGGGTCTACGAGCAGTACTTC. Its translation is CASSQVLAGVYEQYF. The chain employs TRBV3-1 and TRBJ2-7; 11 nucleotides line up with TRBD2. Germline V gene sequence: CDR1 LGHDT, CDR2 YNNKEL (reference sequence). J lost 3 bases, V lost 1 base, and 2 bases had no gene match. The CDR3 is 15 amino acids.

The V gene is TRBV2, the J gene TRBJ2-3; no definite D call. Trimming removed 8 bases at V and 4 bases at J, with 7 bases between. Germline loops: CDR1 SNHLY, CDR2 FYNNEI. The CDR3 is made up of 11 amino acids. The DNA for the CDR3 is TGTGCCAGCGGTACGGCAGATACGCAGTATTTT. It translates to CASGTADTQYF.

This clonotype was seen only a few times. This chain connects TRBV29-1 to TRBJ2-7, with D perhaps TRBD2 (5 bases). With 3 bases removed from V and 1 base from J, the gap between germline ends came to 10 bases. The CDR3 runs 13 residues. Germline assignment: CDR1 SQVTM and CDR2 ANQGSEA. The DNA for the CDR3 is TGCAGCGTTGAGGAAGAGGGATCCTACGAGCAGTACTTC. It yields the protein CSVEEEGSYEQYF.

This chain links TRBV19 with TRBJ1-2; TRBD1 aligns across 7 bases. V lost 8 bases and J lost 0; bases outside the gene matches: 12. The CDR3 is made up of 16 amino acids. Germline loops: CDR1 LNHDA, CDR2 SQIVND (reference sequence). CDR3: CASAPPGTAANYGYTF. The DNA for the CDR3 is TGTGCCAGTGCACCGCCCGGGACAGCAGCTAACTATGGCTACACCTTC.

The table lists this clonotype with a few counts. The rearrangement links TRBV29-1 to TRBJ2-7; TRBD1 matches 9 bases. The CDR3 extends over 12 amino acids. CDR1 and CDR2 (germline): SQVTM, ANQGSEA. The V gene end was trimmed by 7 bases and the J gene end by 2 bases; junction bases not matched to a gene: 3. The CDR3 loop reads CSAGTGTYEQYF. CDR3 sequence (DNA): TGCAGCGCTGGGACAGGGACCTACGAGCAGTACTTC.

This sequence joins TRBV29-1 and TRBJ1-2, with TRBD1 as a possible D gene (5 bases). This CDR3 contains 13 residues. Trimming pared 4 bases from V and 3 bases from J, leaving 12 bases between. Germline CDR1 is SQVTM and CDR2 is ANQGSEA. The CDR3 loop is CSVGRGGDYGYTF. The DNA of the CDR3 is TGCAGCGTTGGTCGGGGGGGGGACTATGGCTACACCTTC.

V gene TRBV10-3 combines with J gene TRBJ2-5; TRBD1 is a possible D gene (6 bases). With 4 bases removed from V and 6 bases from J, the gap between germline ends came to 12 bases. The CDR3 length is 13 residues. Germline V gene sequence: CDR1 ENHRY, CDR2 SYGVKD. CDR3 DNA sequence: TGTGCCATCAGTGGGGACAATGTTCAGACCCAGTACTTC. It specifies CAISGDNVQTQYF.

The rearrangement uses TRBV29-1 and TRBJ1-1; maybe TRBD1 (5 bases). V was pared by 4 bases and J by 6 bases, with 6 bases between. CDR1 and CDR2 (germline): SQVTM, ANQGSEA. The CDR3 extends over 10 amino acids. CDR3 residues: CSVGGSEAFF. CDR3 nucleotides: TGCAGCGTTGGGGGGTCTGAAGCTTTCTTT.